The next 25 T cell receptor beta chains were all read from a single sample in a study of shared clonotypes between healthy human individuals (TCRdb year 2020). Receptor amplification or capture employed the immunoSEQ multiplex PCR assay. TCRdb mirrors the immuneACCESS table, restricted to in-frame sequences. Some clones are absent from its copies; in checked studies, under half trace to an unresolved V gene, and the reason for the others is unknown. The sample table records millions of clones; over 85% of these occur just once. Approximately 0.4% of the sample is held by the ten biggest clonotypes. The sample comprised naive CD4+ T cells from PBMCs. This specimen's cell subset or site label, per the study, means: CD45RA+ positively selected. The origin of the receptors is a man between 18 and 29 years old in good health. Some clones in this sample may be carry-over from other donors' samples.

The J gene is TRBJ2-1, the V gene TRBV28; 9 bases match TRBD2. V was clipped by 1 base and J by 4 bases; unmatched bases: 20. The CDR3 runs 21 residues. Germline CDR1 MDHEN, CDR2 SYDVKM. This chain's CDR3 is CASSLLVPLLDSGRLYNEQFF. As DNA, the CDR3 is TGTGCCAGCAGTTTATTGGTGCCCCTTCTCGACAGCGGGAGGTTATACAATGAGCAGTTCTTC.

V and J are TRBV7-6 and TRBJ2-1, with D unresolved. The CDR3 runs 16 residues. Germline CDR1 is SGHVS and CDR2 is FNYEAQ. The germline V and J ends were trimmed by 3 bases and 0 bases, with 12 bases remaining between them. This chain's CDR3 is CASSFLGFSSYNEQFF. The CDR3 DNA is TGTGCCAGCAGCTTTTTAGGGTTCAGCTCCTACAATGAGCAGTTCTTC.

The genes are TRBV7-2 and TRBJ2-3; 13 positions agree with TRBD2. Losses at the gene ends were 5 bases for V and 10 bases for J; bases not matched to a gene: 9. Germline V lookup: CDR1 SGHTA, CDR2 FQGNSA. This CDR3 has 15 amino acids. The CDR3: CASSILAGGPEAQYF. CDR3 DNA sequence: TGTGCCAGCAGCATACTAGCGGGAGGGCCTGAAGCGCAGTATTTT.

The genes are TRBV28 and TRBJ1-1; no definite D call. This CDR3 contains 11 residues. Germline V CDR1 and CDR2: MDHEN, SYDVKM. Trimming took 6 bases from V and 11 from J, leaving 13 bases between them. The CDR3 DNA reads TGTGCCAGCAGAGTTGAGACGCGGGCTTTCTTT. Encoded protein: CASRVETRAFF. Combining the CDR3 with reference TRBV28 and TRBJ1-1 gives the whole variable domain DVKVTQSSRYLVKRTGEKVFLECVQDMDHENMFWYRQDPGLGLRLIYFSYDVKMKEKGDIPEGYSVSREKKERFSLILESASTNQTSMYLCASRVETRAFFGQGTRLTVV.

Comment on this clone: Other DNA sequences of this sample code for an identical CDR3. The chain combines TRBV5-1 with TRBJ2-5; D remains unclear. This CDR3 is 12 amino acids long. The V gene's germline CDR1 is SGHRS and CDR2 YFSETQ. The V gene lost 0 bases and the J gene lost 5 bases, with 5 bases spanning the gap. This CDR3 reads CASSLDLETQYF. The CDR3 bases are TGCGCCAGCAGCTTGGATCTGGAGACCCAGTACTTC.

About this clone: At the DNA level, this CDR3 is encoded by other sequences in the same sample as well. The J gene is TRBJ2-5, the V gene TRBV7-3, with D unresolved. This CDR3 is built from 13 residues. V lost 5 bases and J lost 2, with 9 bases in between. Germline CDR1 reads SGHTA; CDR2 reads FQGTGA. CDR3 sequence reads: CASSLTRQETQYF. The CDR3 DNA reads TGTGCCAGCAGCCTGACACGGCAAGAGACCCAGTACTTC. Looking up the rest from reference TRBV7-3 and TRBJ2-5 gives the full variable domain: GAGVSQTPSNKVTEKGKYVELRCDPISGHTALYWYRQSLGQGPEFLIYFQGTGAADDSGLPNDRFFAVRPEGSVSTLKIQRTERGDSAVYLCASSLTRQETQYFGPGTRLLVL.

This clone came up once. The CDR3 nucleotides read TGTGCCAGCAGCCAATCTACAGGGATCTATGGCTACACCTTC. Encoded protein: CASSQSTGIYGYTF. This sequence joins TRBV14 and TRBJ1-2; tentatively, D is TRBD1 (6 bases). Looked up from germline, CDR1 is SGHDN and CDR2 is FVKESK. This CDR3 region has 14 residues. V gave up 2 bases and J gave up 4 bases, with 11 bases separating them.

The V gene is TRBV28, the J gene TRBJ2-7; 9 bases are shared with TRBD2. V dropped 2 bases and J dropped 5; count of bases not matched to a gene: 10. The CDR3 length is 16 residues. CDR1 is MDHEN and CDR2 is SYDVKM in the germline V gene. The CDR3 loop is CASSLRSSGIFHEQYF. In nucleotides, the CDR3 is TGTGCCAGCAGTTTAAGGTCTAGCGGGATCTTCCACGAGCAGTACTTC.

V is TRBV25-1 and J is TRBJ1-1; D gene uncertain. The CDR3 loop spans 13 amino acids. Trimming removed 1 base at V and 3 bases at J, with 6 bases between. In germline, CDR1 is MGHDK, CDR2 SYGVNS. The CDR3 DNA follows: TGTGCCAGCAGTGAATCGGGATACACTGAAGCTTTCTTT. Translating gives CASSESGYTEAFF.

The V call is TRBV4-1, the J call TRBJ2-2, with D tentatively TRBD2 (6 bases). The CDR3 runs to 16 residues. The V end was cut by 2 bases, the J end by 5 bases, with 15 bases between. Germline-derived CDR1 and CDR2 are MGHRA and YSYEKL. The CDR3 protein is CASSQRRGAGTGELFF. In DNA form, the CDR3 reads TGCGCCAGCAGCCAAAGGCGAGGGGCGGGGACCGGGGAGCTGTTTTTT.

CDR3 loop: CASSPPPGAGTNEKLFF. CDR3 coding DNA: TGTGCCAGCAGTCCCCCCCCCGGGGCAGGGACTAATGAAAAACTGTTTTTT. The chain recombines TRBV27 with TRBJ1-4; tentatively, D is TRBD1 (5 bases). This CDR3 is 17 amino acids long. Trimming removed 5 bases at V and 2 bases at J, with 18 bases between. Germline CDR1 and CDR2: MNHEY and SMNVEV (reference sequence).

The chain employs TRBV2 and TRBJ1-2; 7 bases line up with TRBD1. The CDR3 is made up of 15 amino acids. Trimming removed 4 bases from V and 4 bases from J; junction bases left unmatched: 9. Looked up from germline, CDR1 is SNHLY and CDR2 is FYNNEI. The CDR3 region is CASSAGLGQLYGYTF. CDR3 nucleotides: TGTGCCAGCAGTGCGGGTTTGGGACAGCTCTATGGCTACACCTTC.

The rearrangement links TRBV6-1 to TRBJ2-5; TRBD1 matches 7 bases. The CDR3 is 13 amino acids. Germline V gene sequence: CDR1 MNHNS, CDR2 SASEGT. After removal of 7 bases from V and 2 bases from J, the junction contained 4 bases not matched to a gene. The CDR3 is CASTHRGQETQYF. As DNA, the CDR3 is TGTGCCAGCACCCACAGGGGACAAGAGACCCAGTACTTC.

This sequence joins TRBV5-6 and TRBJ1-2, with D perhaps TRBD1 (6 bases). This CDR3 is 12 amino acids long. V was shortened by 4 bases and J by 7 bases, with 11 bases between the two germline ends. CDR1 SGHDT and CDR2 YYEEEE come from the germline V gene. The CDR3 here is CASSPGVPGYTF. In DNA, the CDR3 is TGTGCCAGCAGCCCAGGGGTGCCTGGCTACACCTTC.

CDR3 nucleotides: TGTGCCAGCAGCTTCGTAGTCCGACAGGCGCAGTATTTT. Translation: CASSFVVRQAQYF. The genes are TRBV7-9 and TRBJ2-3; the D gene is possibly TRBD1 (6 bases). There are 13 residues in the CDR3. Looked up from germline, CDR1 is SEHNR and CDR2 is FQNEAQ (reference sequence). V was shortened by 3 bases and J by 10 bases, with 14 bases between the two germline ends.

This chain joins TRBV5-4 and TRBJ2-3; TRBD2 is a possible D gene (6 bases). The CDR3 extends over 13 amino acids. V dropped 4 bases and J dropped 6 bases, with 12 bases sitting between them. Per the germline V gene, CDR1 is SGHNT and CDR2 is YYREEE (reference sequence). The CDR3 DNA reads as TGTGCCAGCAGCGGCGGGACTCTGGATACGCAGTATTTT. Translating gives CASSGGTLDTQYF.

This chain links TRBV11-1 with TRBJ1-1; D gene ambiguous. Germline CDR1 reads SGHAT; CDR2 reads FQDESV (reference sequence). V lost 3 bases and J 1 base, leaving 3 bases between the germline ends. This CDR3 has 12 residues. The CDR3 spells CASSFANTEAFF. CDR3 DNA: TGTGCCAGCAGCTTCGCGAACACTGAAGCTTTCTTT. The entire variable domain, with the rest obtained from reference TRBV11-1 and TRBJ1-1, is as follows: EAEVAQSPRYKITEKSQAVAFWCDPISGHATLYWYRQILGQGPELLVQFQDESVVDDSQLPKDRFSAERLKGVDSTLKIQPAELGDSAMYLCASSFANTEAFFGQGTRLTVV.

The chain links TRBV7-2 to TRBJ2-7; 8 bases align to TRBD1. The CDR3 runs to 15 residues. CDR1 SGHTA and CDR2 FQGNSA come from the germline V gene. V lost 5 bases to trimming and J lost 0 bases; unmatched junction nucleotides: 6. CDR3: CASSLGQVGSYEQYF. In DNA form, the CDR3 reads TGTGCCAGCAGCCTGGGACAGGTCGGCTCCTACGAGCAGTACTTC.

The chain links TRBV28 to TRBJ1-5; TRBD1 agrees at 7 bases. The length of the CDR3 is 16 residues. The germline V gene has CDR1 MDHEN and CDR2 SYDVKM. Unmatched junction bases numbered 15, after V lost 6 bases and J lost 7 bases. The CDR3 DNA sequence: TGTGCCAGCAGCCTAAACAGGGGCAATGGGGGGCAGCCCCAGCATTTT. Its protein product is CASSLNRGNGGQPQHF.

CDR3 sequence reads: CASSSPMYTDTQYF. The CDR3 DNA reads as TGTGCCAGCAGCTCCCCCATGTACACAGATACGCAGTATTTT. The chain uses TRBV7-9 and TRBJ2-3; no clear D gene. The CDR3 has 14 residues. Trimming took 4 bases from V and 2 from J, leaving 10 bases between them. Per the germline V gene, CDR1 is SEHNR and CDR2 is FQNEAQ (reference sequence).

The V gene is TRBV10-3, the J gene TRBJ2-6; D possibly uses TRBD1 or TRBD2 (6 bases each). The V gene lost 7 bases and the J gene lost 2 bases, with 9 bases spanning the gap. This CDR3 is 14 amino acids long. CDR1 ENHRY and CDR2 SYGVKD come from the germline V gene. The CDR3: CAITGGAGANVLTF. The CDR3 DNA follows: TGTGCCATCACCGGGGGCGCTGGGGCCAACGTCCTGACTTTC.

This chain connects TRBV5-5 to TRBJ1-3; D gene uncertain. Trimming cost V 0 bases and J 0 bases, with 7 bases left between them. CDR1 SGHKS and CDR2 YYEKEE come from the germline V gene (reference sequence). The CDR3 has 15 residues. CDR3 protein: CASSLGPHSGNTIYF. CDR3 coding DNA: TGTGCCAGCAGCTTGGGGCCCCACTCTGGAAACACCATATATTTT.

The rearrangement joins TRBV7-7 to TRBJ2-5; possibly TRBD2 for D (9 bases). This CDR3 region has 14 residues. Germline loops: CDR1 SSHAT, CDR2 FNYEAQ (reference sequence). Trimming stripped 7 bases from V and 4 bases from J, with 16 bases between. CDR3 sequence: CASTASGTGETQYF. CDR3 sequence (DNA): TGTGCCAGCACGGCTAGCGGGACAGGAGAGACCCAGTACTTC.

In nucleotides, the CDR3 is TGTGCCAGCAGTGGAGGACAAGTTTTCGAGCAGTACTTC. Encoded protein: CASSGGQVFEQYF. This sequence joins TRBV2 and TRBJ2-7; D might be TRBD1 (5 bases). Deletions cut 4 bases from V and 6 bases from J, with 13 bases between. The CDR3 runs to 13 residues. Germline V CDR1 and CDR2: SNHLY, FYNNEI.

The chain has TRBV5-6 and TRBJ2-7; D is unclear. The germline CDR1 and CDR2 sequences are SGHDT and YYEEEE. V gave up 3 bases and J gave up 5 bases, with 12 bases separating them. The CDR3 contains 13 residues. The CDR3 reads CASSSRPRDEQYF. The CDR3 nucleotides are TGTGCCAGCAGCTCCAGACCCCGGGACGAGCAGTACTTC.